This T cell receptor beta chain emerged from a study of T cell responses to AZD1222 COVID-19 vaccine. The study, taken as a whole, reports: The donor group comprised mostly white British people and more females; the analysis possibly underestimated clonal diversity. Repertoires were sampled only after the peak T cell response. Of spike-specific TCRs, nearly half reportedly target regions left unmutated in variants.

To note about this clone: Its antigen is unknown.

Assay used: immunoSEQ multiplex PCR; TCRdb lists only in-frame clones, some missing. Here the sample spans approximately 130,000 clones, around 89% being singletons. The CDR3 is 15 amino acids. Trimming left V 1 base short and J 7 bases short, with 16 bases between. Germline-derived CDR1 and CDR2 are SGHTA and FQGNSA. This TCR was recovered from an adult who received the AZD1222 COVID-19 vaccine. V is TRBV7-2 and J is TRBJ2-5; D tentatively reads TRBD1 or TRBD2 (5 bases each). The sequencing here drew on peripheral blood, taken 28 days after the second AZD1222 dose. CDR3 sequence (DNA): TGTGCCAGCAGCTTAGTGAGAGGGGTGGGAGTGACCCAGTACTTC. This translates into CASSLVRGVGVTQYF.